The 20 T cell receptor beta chains below all came from one sample that was sequenced in a study of Ad26.COV2.S vaccination and SARS-CoV-2 variants. Some clones are missing from TCRdb's copy, which holds only in-frame ones; the method was immunoSEQ multiplex PCR. The sample gives 360,000 or so clones, approximately 91% of which show up once; over 1.5% is in the top ten. This sample's treatment: around 19 received Ad26.COV2.S at low or high dose, single or two shots; a few received placebo; per-sample allocation not given. The samples date from day 63 after the first vaccine or placebo injection. This specimen was peripheral blood, taken in a trial of Ad26.COV2.S vaccine versus placebo. These receptors were obtained from a person between 18 and 65 years old who received the Ad26.COV2.S COVID-19 vaccine or a placebo.

The V gene is TRBV27, the J gene TRBJ2-1, with 9 bases identical to TRBD2. Germline lookup yields CDR1 MNHEY and CDR2 SMNVEV (reference sequence). The CDR3 contains 14 residues. Trimming took 5 bases from V and 8 from J; bases not matched to a gene: 7. CDR3 bases: TGTGCCAGCAGTGCTAGCGGGAAGGGCGATGAGCAGTTCTTC. As protein: CASSASGKGDEQFF.

The genes are TRBV6-6 and TRBJ1-2; no clear D gene. Germline V gives CDR1 MNHNY, CDR2 SVGAGI (reference sequence). This CDR3 has 11 residues. The V and J ends lost 9 bases and 0 bases respectively, with 5 bases between them. As DNA, the CDR3 is TGTGCCAGTATAGCTAACTATGGCTACACCTTC. The encoded protein is CASIANYGYTF.

Only one count was recorded for this clone. The J gene is TRBJ2-1, the V gene TRBV30, with TRBD1 matching 8 bases. The germline V gene has CDR1 GTSNPN and CDR2 SVGIG (reference sequence). There are 16 residues in the CDR3. The junction had 7 bases not matched to a gene; V was cut back by 3 bases and J by 0 bases. CDR3 sequence (DNA): TGTGCCTGGAGACAGGGGGGACTGAGCTCCTACAATGAGCAGTTCTTC. Its protein is CAWRQGGLSSYNEQFF.

The V call is TRBV5-1, the J call TRBJ2-1; a weak D match, TRBD2 (5 bases). V lost 7 bases and J lost 3, with 11 bases in between. The CDR3 covers 13 residues. Looked up from germline, CDR1 is SGHRS and CDR2 is YFSETQ. The CDR3 DNA sequence: TGCGCCAGCTCGGACCGGGACTACAATGAGCAGTTCTTC. The encoded protein is CASSDRDYNEQFF. The complete variable domain, with remaining parts taken from reference TRBV5-1 and TRBJ2-1, reads KAGVTQTPRYLIKTRGQQVTLSCSPISGHRSVSWYQQTPGQGLQFLFEYFSETQRNKGNFPGRFSGRQFSNSRSEMNVSTLELGDSALYLCASSDRDYNEQFFGPGTRLTVL.

The V call is TRBV6-6, the J call TRBJ2-7; 8 positions match TRBD1. Per the germline V gene, CDR1 is MNHNY and CDR2 is SVGAGI (reference sequence). J was trimmed by 1 base and V by 6 bases; bases with no gene match: 5. The CDR3 totals 14 residues. CDR3 residues: CASRGQDWSYEQYF. CDR3 nucleotides: TGTGCCAGCAGGGGACAGGACTGGTCCTACGAGCAGTACTTC.

CDR3 region: CASSYRSQGSNQPQHF. CDR3 nucleotides: TGTGCCAGCAGTTACCGATCTCAGGGGAGCAATCAGCCCCAGCATTTT. J is TRBJ1-5 and V is TRBV28; perhaps TRBD1 as D (6 bases). This CDR3 is 16 amino acids long. Trimming took 4 bases from V and 1 from J, leaving 14 bases between them. The V gene's germline CDR1 is MDHEN and CDR2 SYDVKM.

The chain couples TRBV7-9 to TRBJ1-4, with D unresolved. Trimming removed 7 bases at V and 10 bases at J, with 13 bases between. Germline lookup yields CDR1 SEHNR and CDR2 FQNEAQ (reference sequence). CDR3 size: 12 residues. The CDR3 DNA reads TGTGCCAGCAACCAACCTCCGGGAAAACTGTTTTTT. It yields the protein CASNQPPGKLFF.

The chain couples TRBV6-2 or TRBV6-3 to TRBJ2-7, with 8 bases that match TRBD2. CDR3 length: 15 amino acids. Germline V gene lookup returns CDR1 MNHEY and CDR2 SVGEGT. V shed 6 bases, J shed 5 bases, and the junction held 12 bases outside the gene matches. CDR3 region: CASSPRLANKDEQYF. CDR3 sequence (DNA): TGTGCCAGCAGCCCAAGACTAGCGAACAAGGACGAGCAGTACTTC.

This clone was detected many times. The chain couples TRBV11-2 to TRBJ2-7; no clear D gene. The V gene's germline CDR1 is SGHAT and CDR2 FQNNGV. The CDR3 runs 15 residues. Trimming stripped 2 bases from V and 2 bases from J, with 13 bases between. The CDR3 nucleotides read TGTGCCAGCAGCTTATATGACACCGGCACCTACGAGCAGTACTTC. It translates to CASSLYDTGTYEQYF.

The chain couples TRBV2 to TRBJ2-7; TRBD1 might be the D (6 bases). Deletions cut 7 bases from V and 2 bases from J, with 24 bases between. CDR3 length: 17 amino acids. Germline CDR1 SNHLY, CDR2 FYNNEI. The CDR3 sequence is CASITNPGTSVTYEQYF. The DNA of the CDR3 is TGTGCCAGCATCACCAATCCCGGGACATCCGTTACCTACGAGCAGTACTTC.

The rearrangement uses TRBV7-2 and TRBJ1-2, with D perhaps matching TRBD1 (5 bases). CDR3 length: 14 residues. V lost 5 bases and J 7 bases, leaving 17 bases between the germline ends. Per germline, CDR1 SGHTA and CDR2 FQGNSA. CDR3 region: CASSALSGSFGYTF. The DNA of the CDR3 is TGTGCCAGCAGCGCACTGTCAGGGAGCTTTGGCTACACCTTC.

The V call is TRBV7-6, the J call TRBJ2-6; maybe TRBD1 (5 bases). Germline values: CDR1 SGHVS, CDR2 FNYEAQ. V was shortened by 4 bases and J by 2 bases, with 12 bases between the two germline ends. This CDR3 region has 16 residues. The CDR3 DNA reads as TGTGCCAGCAGCTCAACAGACAGCACTGGGGCCAACGTCCTGACTTTC. Translation gives CASSSTDSTGANVLTF.

Here the CDR3 DNA reads TGTGCCACCAGCAGAGGCACAGCGAACACTGAAGCTTTCTTT. It translates to CATSRGTANTEAFF. The chain joins TRBV15 to TRBJ1-1; D uncertain. The CDR3 runs 14 residues. Germline V gives CDR1 LNHNV, CDR2 YYDKDF (reference sequence). Trimming left V 1 base short and J 1 base short, with 7 bases between.

The chain carries TRBV30 and TRBJ2-6; 8 bases align to TRBD1. CDR3 length: 15 residues. Looked up from germline, CDR1 is GTSNPN and CDR2 is SVGIG (reference sequence). Unmatched junction bases numbered 0, after V lost 0 bases and J lost 2 bases. CDR3: CAWSVQGAGANVLTF. The CDR3 DNA reads TGTGCCTGGAGTGTACAGGGGGCTGGGGCCAACGTCCTGACTTTC. Full variable domain (rest looked up from reference TRBV30 and TRBJ2-6): SQTIHQWPATLVQPVGSPLSLECTVEGTSNPNLYWYRQAAGRGLQLLFYSVGIGQISSEVPQNLSASRPQDRQFILSSKKLLLSDSGFYLCAWSVQGAGANVLTFGAGSRLTVL.

This sequence joins TRBV4-1 and TRBJ1-1; TRBD1 matches 7 bases. The CDR3 loop spans 14 amino acids. Germline-derived CDR1 and CDR2 are MGHRA and YSYEKL. V shed 0 bases and J 6 bases; nucleotides not matched to a gene: 4. The CDR3 region has the DNA TGCGCCAGCAGCCAAGATAACAGGGGCGCTGAAGCTTTCTTT. It is translated as CASSQDNRGAEAFF.

The genes are TRBV9 and TRBJ2-2; TRBD2 agrees at 7 bases. V lost 0 bases to trimming and J lost 1 base; unmatched junction nucleotides: 3. This CDR3 spans 16 amino acids. CDR1 is SGDLS, CDR2 YYNGEE, per germline. The CDR3 loop reads CASSVVERGNTGELFF. The CDR3 coding sequence is TGTGCCAGCAGCGTAGTGGAGCGGGGGAACACCGGGGAGCTGTTTTTT. Full variable domain (rest looked up from reference TRBV9 and TRBJ2-2): DSGVTQTPKHLITATGQRVTLRCSPRSGDLSVYWYQQSLDQGLQFLIQYYNGEERAKGNILERFSAQQFPDLHSELNLSSLELGDSALYFCASSVVERGNTGELFFGEGSRLTVL.

Here the CDR3 DNA reads TGTGCCAGCAGTCGAGGGGGGGAGGGCTACGAGCAGTACTTC. This translates into CASSRGGEGYEQYF. The rearrangement links TRBV27 to TRBJ2-7, with TRBD2 as a possible D gene (7 bases). Germline loops: CDR1 MNHEY, CDR2 SMNVEV (reference sequence). The V gene lost 5 bases and the J gene lost 3 bases, with 14 bases spanning the gap. The CDR3 is 14 residues long.

V gene TRBV5-4 combines with J gene TRBJ1-1, with a weak D call TRBD1 (5 bases). In germline, CDR1 is SGHNT, CDR2 YYREEE (reference sequence). V shed 0 bases and J shed 3 bases, with 9 bases lying between them. This CDR3 contains 14 residues. The CDR3 DNA reads as TGTGCCAGCAGCTTGGCGGCGGGGGACACTGAAGCTTTCTTT. Translating gives CASSLAAGDTEAFF.

This clone was detected only once. The rearrangement uses TRBV27 and TRBJ2-7; 9 positions agree with TRBD2. J was trimmed by 3 bases and V by 5 bases; bases with no gene match: 11. Germline CDR1 reads MNHEY; CDR2 reads SMNVEV (reference sequence). This CDR3 region has 16 residues. CDR3 region: CASSMVAGEPLYEQYF. DNA of the CDR3: TGTGCCAGCAGTATGGTAGCGGGGGAACCCCTCTACGAGCAGTACTTC.

This clone was counted a single time. In DNA, the CDR3 is TGTGCCAGCAGCCTAGGGACAGGGGCTGGAAACACCATATATTTT. Amino acids: CASSLGTGAGNTIYF. V gene TRBV28 combines with J gene TRBJ1-3, with 10 bases identical to TRBD1. CDR1 and CDR2 (germline): MDHEN, SYDVKM. The CDR3 spans 15 residues. Trimming removed 6 bases from V and 2 bases from J; junction bases left unmatched: 4.